The present entry profiles one T cell receptor beta chain with its context. The antigen it binds to is not known. No much larger clone exists at a distance of one base, and base qualities are not known. The germline V gene sets CDR1 to SNHLY and CDR2 to FYNNEI. Including the terminal cysteine and phenylalanine, the CDR3 comprises 13 residues. The only DNA kept is the CDR3, 39 bases in frame from the first base. A distance of 11 bases separates the germline ends of V and J, which lose 5 bases and 6 bases respectively. This sample was taken from a study of technical replicates of blood from a handful of donors (dated by TCRdb to 2016 to 2017). The library was generated by the immunoSEQ multiplex PCR assay. Entries here come from immuneACCESS through TCRdb and include only in-frame sequences with V and J called. Some clones fail to appear in such tables; in the studies checked, an unresolved V gene covers under half of the shortfall, and the cause of the remainder is unknown. The sample includes 65,000 to 85,000 clones, with about 96% observed a single time. The ten largest clonotypes hold around 0.18% of the sample.

The V and J genes are TRBV2 and TRBJ1-3; confidence is insufficient to name the D gene. Sequencing was done on a sample of T cells isolated from PBMCs. This receptor was taken from a human donor in good health. The encoded CDR3 is CASSPGAENTIYF. The DNA is as follows: TGTGCCAGCAGTCCGGGAGCCGAAAACACCATATATTTT.